This is a list of T cell receptor beta chains from one sample in a study of shared clonotypes between healthy human individuals. Profiling relied on immunoSEQ multiplex PCR, and the TCRdb table lists in-frame clones only, not all of them. Seen here are under 2,500,000 clones, approximately 95% observed once, and the top ten hold roughly 0.13%. The sequenced sample was naive CD4+ T cells sorted from blood. The receptor set was obtained from a man between 18 and 29 years old in good health. The CDR3 runs from the conserved cysteine through the conserved F or W. The D gene is left open where the match is weak. Rows may omit the clone size; those that give it use once, few, many or a size class.

TRBD1	once	TRBV6-6	TRBJ2-7	15	TGTGCCAGCAGTTCAGGGGGACAGGGGACCTACGAGCAGTACTTC	CASSSGGQGTYEQYF
-	-	TRBV30	TRBJ2-2	16	TGTGCCTGGAGTGTACTGGCCCTCACCGGCACCGGGGAGCTGTTTTTT	CAWSVLALTGTGELFF
TRBD2	once	TRBV7-2	TRBJ2-1	15	TGTGCCAGCAGCTTACTGGCGGGAGGGATAAATGAGCAGTTCTTC	CASSLLAGGINEQFF
-	-	TRBV11-2	TRBJ2-3	13	TGTGCCAGCAGCTCGACTTGGGCAGGTGCGCAGTATTTT	CASSSTWAGAQYF
-	-	TRBV11-2	TRBJ2-7	9	TGTGCCAGCAGGTACGAGCAGTACTTC	CASRYEQYF
-	-	TRBV27	TRBJ2-5	15	TGTGCCAGCCGGTCGCCAGGGGTGGGAAGCGAGACCCAGTACTTC	CASRSPGVGSETQYF
-	-	TRBV29-1	TRBJ1-2	12	TGCAGCGTTGTGGAGGGCCGCTATGGCTACACCTTC	CSVVEGRYGYTF
-	-	TRBV19	TRBJ1-6	16	TGTGCCACCCAGGGGACGCTGAGCTCCTATAATTCACCCCTCCACTTT	CATQGTLSSYNSPLHF
-	once	TRBV4-1	TRBJ2-1	14	TGCGCCAGCAGCCAAGATGAGTGGGGGACTGAGCAGTTCTTC	CASSQDEWGTEQFF
-	-	TRBV28	TRBJ2-2	15	TGTGCCAGCAGGCCCGGGACTCAAAACACCGGGGAGCTGTTTTTT	CASRPGTQNTGELFF
-	-	TRBV7-2	TRBJ1-5	15	TGTGCCAGCACCCGAAACGGGGGGGAGGGCCAGCCCCAGCATTTT	CASTRNGGEGQPQHF
-	-	TRBV6-1	TRBJ1-5	16	TGTGCCAGCAGTGAAAGGGGCAGGGTGGATAATCAGCCCCAGCATTTT	CASSERGRVDNQPQHF
-	-	TRBV7-9	TRBJ2-3	16	TGTGCCAGCAGCTTAGTAGAGTATACTAGCACAGATACGCAGTATTTT	CASSLVEYTSTDTQYF
TRBD2	-	TRBV11-2	TRBJ2-3	16	TGTGCCAGCAGCTATACTAGCGGGGGGGCGGCAGATACGCAGTATTTT	CASSYTSGGAADTQYF
-	-	TRBV7-8	TRBJ2-5	15	TGTGCCAGCAGCTTAGCGAGTGGAAGCATAAAGACCCAGTACTTC	CASSLASGSIKTQYF
TRBD2	-	TRBV5-4	TRBJ2-5	16	TGTGCCAGCAGCTCTCCAGCGGGGGGGCGCCAAGAGACCCAGTACTTC	CASSSPAGGRQETQYF
TRBD2	once	TRBV18	TRBJ2-4	16	TGTGCCAGCTCACCGATAACTAGCGGGGGACCAAACATTCAGTACTTC	CASSPITSGGPNIQYF
-	-	TRBV6-5	TRBJ1-1	14	TGTGCCAGCAACGAAAGGGGGGTGAACACTGAAGCTTTCTTT	CASNERGVNTEAFF
TRBD2	-	TRBV2	TRBJ2-4	14	TGTGCCAGCAGTTCTAGCGGGGGGGCGGACATTCAGTACTTC	CASSSSGGADIQYF
-	-	TRBV18	TRBJ2-1	13	TGTGCCAGCTCAGTACAAAGGGGGAATGAGCAGTTCTTC	CASSVQRGNEQFF
TRBD1	-	TRBV2	TRBJ1-1	13	TGTGCCAGCAGTAAGGGACAGGGGGCGCCGGCTTTCTTT	CASSKGQGAPAFF